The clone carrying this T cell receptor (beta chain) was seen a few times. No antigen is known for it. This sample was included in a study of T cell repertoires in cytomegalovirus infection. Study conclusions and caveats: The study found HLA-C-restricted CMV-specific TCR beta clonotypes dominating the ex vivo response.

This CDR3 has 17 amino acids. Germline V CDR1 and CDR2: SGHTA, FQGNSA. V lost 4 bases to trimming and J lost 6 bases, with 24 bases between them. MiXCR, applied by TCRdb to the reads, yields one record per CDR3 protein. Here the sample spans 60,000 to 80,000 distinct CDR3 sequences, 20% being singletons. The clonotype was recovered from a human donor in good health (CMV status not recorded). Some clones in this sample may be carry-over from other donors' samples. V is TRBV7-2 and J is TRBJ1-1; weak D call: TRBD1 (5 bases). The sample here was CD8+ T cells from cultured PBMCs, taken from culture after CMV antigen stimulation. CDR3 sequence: CASSWGWGGEGQAEAFF. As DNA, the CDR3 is TGTGCCAGCAGCTGGGGGTGGGGAGGGGAAGGCCAGGCTGAAGCTTTCTTT.